Following are 14 T cell receptor beta chains from one sample sequenced in a study of blood T cells in healthy people across ages. Using a J-beta primer mix together with a sample-barcoded 5' primer, a second PCR was run for about 6 to 12 cycles. A single record per CDR3 protein comes from TCRdb applying MiXCR to the 5' RACE reads. The sample lists about 900,000 distinct CDR3 sequences; around two thirds were seen once. The sequencing input was blood. The receptors stem from a man younger than 45 in good health.

The CDR3 nucleotides are TGTGCCAGCAGCTTAGAGCAGGGTTACTACGAGCAGTACTTC. The encoded protein is CASSLEQGYYEQYF. The gene calls are TRBV7-2 and TRBJ2-7, with D tentatively TRBD1 (5 bases). This CDR3 spans 14 amino acids. V was clipped by 1 base and J by 3 bases, with 10 bases between them. Germline CDR1 and CDR2: SGHTA and FQGNSA.

The chain recombines TRBV9 with TRBJ1-6; D possibly corresponds to TRBD1 (5 bases). Trimming left V 2 bases short and J 2 bases short, with 14 bases between. The CDR3 extends over 17 amino acids. Germline values: CDR1 SGDLS, CDR2 YYNGEE. The DNA of the CDR3 is TGTGCCAGCAGCGTGACAGCCCCGGCGCCCTATAATTCACCCCTCCACTTT. This sequence encodes CASSVTAPAPYNSPLHF.

This clonotype has a handful of counts. CDR3 amino acids: CASSQDSTGRTDTQYF. CDR3 nucleotide sequence: TGCGCCAGCAGCCAAGATTCGACAGGCCGCACAGATACGCAGTATTTT. The V and J genes are TRBV4-3 and TRBJ2-3; tentative D call: TRBD1 (6 bases). The V and J ends lost 0 bases and 1 base respectively, with 11 bases between them. From germline, CDR1 is LGHNA and CDR2 YSLEER. This CDR3 comprises 16 residues.

The CDR3 sequence is CASSTGLVGTDTQYF. Here the CDR3 DNA reads TGTGCCAGCAGTACCGGACTAGTAGGAACAGATACGCAGTATTTT. The rearrangement links TRBV6-5 to TRBJ2-3; TRBD2 matches at 7 bases. The CDR3 has 15 amino acids. V was clipped by 5 bases and J by 3 bases; unmatched bases: 8. CDR1 and CDR2 from the germline V gene are MNHEY and SVGAGI.

This chain joins TRBV5-1 and TRBJ2-7, with 11 bases matching TRBD1. The CDR3 covers 15 residues. The germline V gene has CDR1 SGHRS and CDR2 YFSETQ. V lost 1 base to trimming and J lost 5 bases; unmatched junction nucleotides: 5. Here the CDR3 reads CASSLRTGGWNEQYF. CDR3 in DNA: TGCGCCAGCAGCTTGCGGACAGGGGGCTGGAACGAGCAGTACTTC.

The CDR3 DNA reads as TGTGCCAGCAGCTTAGTGAGGGTGATTCAGGGTCGTCGGAATGAGCAGTTCTTC. This codes for CASSLVRVIQGRRNEQFF. This chain joins TRBV7-3 and TRBJ2-1; either TRBD1 or TRBD2 may supply D (5 bases each). The CDR3 spans 18 residues. With 2 bases removed from V and 7 bases from J, the gap between germline ends came to 24 bases. Looked up from germline, CDR1 is SGHTA and CDR2 is FQGTGA.

This rearrangement joins TRBV20-1 to TRBJ2-7; a possible D gene is TRBD2 (6 bases). The assigned J gene may be wrong: the sequence end matches TRBJ2-5 better. Per the germline V gene, CDR1 is DFQATT and CDR2 is SNEGSKA (reference sequence). This CDR3 region has 15 residues. Written as DNA, the CDR3 is TGCAGTGCTGTGACCCCCCGGGATGGGGGGGAGACCCAGTACTTC. It encodes CSAVTPRDGGETQYF.

V is TRBV6-5 and J is TRBJ2-1, with unresolved D. Germline CDR1 MNHEY, CDR2 SVGAGI. V was cut by 5 bases and J by 8 bases, with 10 bases left in between. The CDR3 consists of 12 residues. Written as DNA, the CDR3 is TGTGCCAGCAGTGCCATAGATGATGAGCAGTTCTTC. This translates into CASSAIDDEQFF.

This chain uses TRBV4-3 with TRBJ2-1, with 9 bases fitting TRBD2. The CDR3 runs 15 residues. CDR1 LGHNA and CDR2 YSLEER come from the germline V gene. With 0 bases clipped from V and 6 bases from J, the junction kept 3 bases outside the gene matches. Here the CDR3 reads CASSQEARGGNEQFF. In DNA form, the CDR3 reads TGCGCCAGCAGCCAAGAGGCGCGGGGGGGCAATGAGCAGTTCTTC.

This clonotype came up once. The gene calls are TRBV6-1 and TRBJ2-1; 10 nucleotides line up with TRBD2. The germline gives CDR1 MNHNS, CDR2 SASEGT. J lost 0 bases, V lost 7 bases, and 9 bases had no gene match. CDR3 size: 17 residues. The DNA of the CDR3 is TGTGCCAGCACCTTAGCGGGGGGCTCAAGCTCCTACAATGAGCAGTTCTTC. This codes for CASTLAGGSSSYNEQFF.

V gene TRBV6-2 or TRBV6-3 combines with J gene TRBJ2-7; possibly TRBD2 for D (5 bases). The germline gives CDR1 MNHEY, CDR2 SVGEGT. The V end lost 8 bases, the J end lost 3 bases, and 14 bases lay between the germline ends. This CDR3 is built from 13 residues. In DNA, the CDR3 is TGTGCCAGCGGCGAGGGTCCCCACTACGAGCAGTACTTC. Residues: CASGEGPHYEQYF.

The rearrangement uses TRBV27 and TRBJ2-1, with 13 nucleotides matching TRBD2. Losses at the gene ends were 5 bases for V and 5 bases for J; bases not matched to a gene: 12. Looked up from germline, CDR1 is MNHEY and CDR2 is SMNVEV (reference sequence). This CDR3 is 18 amino acids long. CDR3 bases: TGTGCCAGCAGTCTATTAGCCCCCGGACTAGCGGGAGACAATGAGCAGTTCTTC. Protein product: CASSLLAPGLAGDNEQFF.

The chain is built from TRBV18 and TRBJ2-3; 7 bases are shared with TRBD1. The CDR3 has 15 amino acids. CDR1 and CDR2 (germline): KGHSH, LQKENI. V lost 3 bases and J lost 4; bases outside the gene matches: 7. The CDR3 coding sequence is TGTGCCAGCTCACCCTACGCAGGGGGATCAGATACGCAGTATTTT. Translated: CASSPYAGGSDTQYF.

This clonotype turned up a few times. The gene calls are TRBV12-3 or TRBV12-4 and TRBJ1-2; D unclear. The ends were cut back, 3 bases at V and 6 bases at J, with 8 bases in the middle. The CDR3 runs to 12 residues. CDR3 region: CASSLGVDGYTF. CDR3 in DNA: TGTGCCAGCAGTTTGGGTGTGGATGGCTACACCTTC.